This entry lists 8 T cell receptor beta chains sequenced from one sample in a study of neoadjuvant anti-PD-1 for oral cavity cancer (dated by TCRdb to the early 2020s). Sample time point, as interpreted from the label and publication: before neoadjuvant nivolumab. Library preparation employed the immunoSEQ multiplex PCR assay. This immuneACCESS table, as held by TCRdb, lists in-frame sequences with V and J called but not all clones. Of the missing ones, under half trace to an unresolved V gene in checked studies; the others have no known cause. This sample comprises 75,000 to 100,000 clones, 84% of them detected only once. In total, the top ten clones hold 2.5% to 3.5% of the sample. Sequences were derived from PBMCs, sampled before nivolumab (anti-PD-1) treatment. These receptors all come from a person aged 40 to 85 with oral cavity squamous cell carcinoma.

This clone was observed a single time. The V and J genes are TRBV5-5 and TRBJ2-7; D not certain. This CDR3 comprises 13 residues. Germline-derived CDR1 and CDR2 are SGHKS and YYEKEE (reference sequence). Trimming took 1 base from V and 0 from J, leaving 5 bases between them. CDR3 coding DNA: TGTGCCAGCAGCTTGACCAGCTCCTACGAGCAGTACTTC. Its translation is CASSLTSSYEQYF.

This chain joins TRBV5-4 and TRBJ2-1, with a weak D call TRBD2 (5 bases). Germline V lookup: CDR1 SGHNT, CDR2 YYREEE (reference sequence). The CDR3 contains 15 residues. The V and J ends lost 0 bases and 5 bases respectively, with 12 bases between them. CDR3 in DNA: TGTGCCAGCAGCTTGGCCGAGGGCGACCACAATGAGCAGTTCTTC. Protein sequence: CASSLAEGDHNEQFF.

The rearrangement links TRBV9 to TRBJ1-1; 7 bases fit TRBD1. This CDR3 region has 16 residues. The junction had 8 bases not matched to a gene; V was cut back by 0 bases and J by 3 bases. The germline V gene has CDR1 SGDLS and CDR2 YYNGEE. The CDR3 coding sequence is TGTGCCAGCAGCGTAGGGATCCAAACAGGGGACACTGAAGCTTTCTTT. It encodes CASSVGIQTGDTEAFF.

V gene TRBV5-8 combines with J gene TRBJ2-7, with TRBD2 as a possible D gene (5 bases). Germline CDR1 SGHTS, CDR2 YDEGEE. Trimming left V 4 bases short and J 6 bases short, with 14 bases between. This CDR3 region has 13 residues. The DNA of the CDR3 is TGTGCCAGCAGCCCCCTTTTGCTAGCCGAGCAGTACTTC. Translation: CASSPLLLAEQYF. Variable domain in full (rest from reference TRBV5-8 and TRBJ2-7): EAGVTQSPTHLIKTRGQQATLRCSPISGHTSVYWYQQALGLGLQFLLWYDEGEERNRGNFPPRFSGRQFPNYSSELNVNALELEDSALYLCASSPLLLAEQYFGPGTRLTVT.

The CDR3 is CSVTTDSAYEQYF. The DNA of the CDR3 is TGCAGCGTTACTACCGACAGCGCCTACGAGCAGTACTTC. The genes are TRBV29-1 and TRBJ2-7; D is possibly TRBD1 (5 bases). CDR3 length equals 13 residues. Germline V CDR1 and CDR2: SQVTM, ANQGSEA. The V gene lost 5 bases and the J gene lost 2 bases, with 13 bases spanning the gap.

The genes are TRBV11-3 and TRBJ2-2, with a tentative D call TRBD2 (6 bases). Looked up from germline, CDR1 is SGHNT and CDR2 is YENEEA. Trimming removed 0 bases at V and 5 bases at J, with 22 bases between. This CDR3 region has 19 residues. CDR3: CASSLDALLGAEGTGELFF. DNA for the CDR3: TGTGCCAGCAGCTTAGACGCCCTCCTCGGGGCGGAGGGAACCGGGGAGCTGTTTTTT.

This chain links TRBV28 with TRBJ2-1; 13 bases map to TRBD2. V was clipped by 5 bases and J by 9 bases; unmatched bases: 7. The CDR3 is made up of 15 amino acids. Germline CDR1 and CDR2: MDHEN and SYDVKM. CDR3 coding DNA: TGTGCCAGCAGTACTAGCGGGAGGGCCGTTGGTGAGCAGTTCTTC. It specifies CASSTSGRAVGEQFF.

The chain is built from TRBV29-1 and TRBJ2-7; 7 bases agree with TRBD2. Trimming removed 3 bases from V and 2 bases from J; junction bases left unmatched: 10. This CDR3 has 15 amino acids. Germline values: CDR1 SQVTM, CDR2 ANQGSEA. CDR3 loop: CSVELGAGTTYEQYF. The DNA of the CDR3 is TGCAGCGTTGAGTTGGGAGCGGGAACAACCTACGAGCAGTACTTC.